The 22 T cell receptor beta chains listed next were all sequenced from one sample in a study of cytomegalovirus exposure and HLA in healthy donors. PCR used 60 Vbeta primers and 13 Jbeta primers. This table comes from immunoSEQ multiplex PCR, and its TCRdb copy is limited to in-frame clones, with some not included. The table has approximately 140,000 clones, roughly three quarters seen once. Sequences were obtained from PBMCs. The receptor set was obtained from a woman aged 55-69 years in good health and CMV-seronegative.

Only one count was recorded for this clone. The chain recombines TRBV5-1 with TRBJ2-3; D might be TRBD2 (5 bases). Germline CDR1 SGHRS, CDR2 YFSETQ. The length of the CDR3 is 15 residues. Trimming took 4 bases from V and 0 from J, leaving 12 bases between them. DNA for the CDR3: TGCGCCAGCAGCCCTTCAGCGGTAAGCACAGATACGCAGTATTTT. Its translation: CASSPSAVSTDTQYF. The full variable domain, with the rest looked up from reference TRBV5-1 and TRBJ2-3, is KAGVTQTPRYLIKTRGQQVTLSCSPISGHRSVSWYQQTPGQGLQFLFEYFSETQRNKGNFPGRFSGRQFSNSRSEMNVSTLELGDSALYLCASSPSAVSTDTQYFGPGTRLTVL.

In its sample, this clone was seen a few times. The CDR3 region is CASSWRGTSGFSTDTQYF. The CDR3 bases are TGTGCCAGCAGCTGGAGGGGGACTAGCGGGTTTTCCACAGATACGCAGTATTTT. The V gene is TRBV11-2, the J gene TRBJ2-3; TRBD2 agrees at 12 bases. V gave up 4 bases and J gave up 2 bases; unmatched junction bases: 10. The CDR3 sequence is 18 residues long. The germline CDR1 and CDR2 sequences are SGHAT and FQNNGV.

V gene TRBV2 combines with J gene TRBJ2-1, with D uncertain. CDR3 length equals 16 residues. The germline CDR1 and CDR2 sequences are SNHLY and FYNNEI. Deletions cut 6 bases from V and 1 base from J, with 16 bases between. CDR3 residues: CASRERPPGSYNEQFF. The CDR3 nucleotides read TGTGCCAGCAGGGAAAGACCCCCCGGGTCCTACAATGAGCAGTTCTTC.

The rearrangement links TRBV5-1 to TRBJ2-5; 8 positions match TRBD1. TRBJ2-7 matches the DNA end more closely, so the J call is doubtful. This CDR3 has 16 residues. The germline V gene encodes CDR1 SGHRS and CDR2 YFSETQ. The CDR3 sequence is CASRPGTPYRGDEQYF. The CDR3 DNA sequence: TGCGCCAGCAGACCCGGGACACCCTACAGGGGGGACGAGCAGTACTTC.

The chain recombines TRBV4-2 with TRBJ2-3, with 12 positions matching TRBD2. The CDR3 consists of 16 residues. The J segment lost 5 bases and the V segment lost 3 bases, leaving 6 bases of the junction unmatched. Germline loops: CDR1 LGHNA, CDR2 YNFKEQ. The CDR3 nucleotides read TGTGCCAGCAGCCAGCCTAGCGGGGGGGGAGAAGATACGCAGTATTTT. Amino acid sequence: CASSQPSGGGEDTQYF.

Worth noting for this clone: A read error may produce the germline difference seen at one junction end. This chain links TRBV28 with TRBJ1-2, with D uncertain. Germline values: CDR1 MDHEN, CDR2 SYDVKM. The CDR3 length is 11 residues. CDR3 sequence reads: CAPSRLRGYTF. The CDR3 coding sequence is TGCGCGCCCTCCAGGCTCAGGGGCTACACCTTC.

The V gene is TRBV14, the J gene TRBJ2-3; D is uncertain. From germline, CDR1 is SGHDN and CDR2 FVKESK. This CDR3 spans 14 amino acids. V lost 1 base to trimming and J lost 6 bases, with 11 bases between them. This CDR3 reads CASSQGNLQDTQYF. The CDR3 DNA reads TGTGCCAGCAGCCAAGGAAATCTACAGGATACGCAGTATTTT.

CDR3 coding DNA: TGCGCCAGCAGCTTGGGTTACGGACAATCTGCTAGTGAGCAGTTCTTC. This gives the protein CASSLGYGQSASEQFF. The genes are TRBV5-1 and TRBJ2-1, with D maybe TRBD1 (5 bases). The CDR3 covers 16 residues. Germline V gene lookup returns CDR1 SGHRS and CDR2 YFSETQ. The ends were cut back, 0 bases at V and 9 bases at J, with 19 bases in the middle.

The chain is built from TRBV27 and TRBJ2-5; 7 bases map to TRBD2. The J call may be mistaken, given a closer DNA end match to TRBJ2-7. Germline V gene sequence: CDR1 MNHEY, CDR2 SMNVEV (reference sequence). CDR3 length: 12 amino acids. CDR3: CASRRTSREQYF. In nucleotides, the CDR3 is TGTGCCAGCAGGCGGACTAGTCGCGAGCAGTACTTC.

The chain joins TRBV14 to TRBJ2-2; D uncertain. CDR1 is SGHDN and CDR2 is FVKESK in the germline V gene. Trimming removed 6 bases at V and 5 bases at J, with 10 bases between. This CDR3 has 13 residues. The CDR3 is CASSRHLTGELFF. In nucleotides, the CDR3 is TGTGCCAGCAGTCGACACTTGACCGGGGAGCTGTTTTTT.

This chain joins TRBV27 and TRBJ1-6; 9 bases map to TRBD1. J lost 9 bases, V lost 7 bases, and 10 bases had no gene match. The V gene's germline CDR1 is MNHEY and CDR2 SMNVEV (reference sequence). The CDR3 spans 15 residues. CDR3 DNA: TGTGCCAGCACCCTGACAGGGGGTCCCGGTTCACCCCTCCACTTT. It codes for CASTLTGGPGSPLHF.

This clone appeared a single time. V and J are TRBV7-8 and TRBJ2-1, with D perhaps TRBD2 (7 bases). CDR1 and CDR2 (germline): SGHVS, FQNEAQ. The CDR3 covers 14 residues. V was cut by 11 bases and J by 3 bases, with 17 bases left in between. CDR3 protein: CAVAGLGGYNEQFF. Here the CDR3 DNA reads TGTGCCGTAGCGGGTTTAGGGGGCTACAATGAGCAGTTCTTC.

The V and J genes are TRBV5-5 and TRBJ2-7; D perhaps matches TRBD2 (6 bases). V was clipped by 2 bases and J by 3 bases, with 12 bases between them. The CDR3 is 14 amino acids. Germline V gives CDR1 SGHKS, CDR2 YYEKEE (reference sequence). CDR3 sequence (DNA): TGTGCCAGCAGCTTATTGGTGGGGGGCTACGAGCAGTACTTC. Translating it yields CASSLLVGGYEQYF.

This clone was seen just once. V and J are TRBV4-1 and TRBJ2-3, with D perhaps matching TRBD1 (6 bases). Germline V gene data show CDR1 as MGHRA and CDR2 as YSYEKL. V lost 3 bases, J lost 3 bases, and 19 bases lay in between. This CDR3 is 17 amino acids long. The CDR3 DNA sequence: TGCGCCAGCAGCCAGGCCGGTGTCAGGGGACCGACAGATACGCAGTATTTT. As protein: CASSQAGVRGPTDTQYF.

V gene TRBV28 combines with J gene TRBJ1-2; the D gene is possibly TRBD1 (6 bases). The V and J ends lost 5 bases and 2 bases respectively, with 15 bases between them. CDR1 and CDR2 from the germline V gene are MDHEN and SYDVKM. There are 15 residues in the CDR3. The CDR3 region is CASSRPGHQNYGYTF. CDR3 in DNA: TGTGCCAGCAGTCGTCCGGGACACCAAAACTATGGCTACACCTTC.

J is TRBJ2-7 and V is TRBV5-1; 8 bases are shared with TRBD2. The CDR3 sequence is 14 residues long. Germline CDR1 reads SGHRS; CDR2 reads YFSETQ. With 2 bases clipped from V and 6 bases from J, the junction kept 7 bases outside the gene matches. The CDR3 region is CASSFGTSSAEQYF. In DNA form, the CDR3 reads TGCGCCAGCAGCTTCGGGACTAGTTCGGCCGAGCAGTACTTC.

This clone was counted once. The V call is TRBV4-1, the J call TRBJ1-6; 7 positions agree with TRBD1. The CDR3 runs 19 residues. Germline CDR1 is MGHRA and CDR2 is YSYEKL. J was trimmed by 2 bases and V by 0 bases; bases with no gene match: 10. The CDR3 DNA reads as TGCGCCAGCAGCCAAGAGCCGGGACAGCACCGTGCCTATAATTCACCCCTCCACTTT. It yields the protein CASSQEPGQHRAYNSPLHF.

The gene calls are TRBV27 and TRBJ2-2, with TRBD1 identical over 7 bases. V dropped 5 bases and J dropped 6; count of bases not matched to a gene: 9. CDR1 and CDR2 from the germline V gene are MNHEY and SMNVEV (reference sequence). The CDR3 loop spans 15 amino acids. CDR3 bases: TGTGCCAGCAGTAAGAGGACAGGTCCCTCCGGGGAGCTGTTTTTT. Translation gives CASSKRTGPSGELFF.

This clone appeared once. This sequence joins TRBV28 and TRBJ2-1, with a possible D match to TRBD1 (6 bases). The CDR3 consists of 13 residues. The germline V gene has CDR1 MDHEN and CDR2 SYDVKM. The ends were cut back, 2 bases at V and 15 bases at J, with 17 bases in the middle. Written as DNA, the CDR3 is TGTGCCAGCAGTTTAAATCGACAGGTTACGTCGTTCTTC. Its protein is CASSLNRQVTSFF.

The chain recombines TRBV5-1 with TRBJ1-3, with a possible D match to TRBD1 (6 bases). CDR1 SGHRS and CDR2 YFSETQ come from the germline V gene. With 0 bases removed from V and 3 bases from J, the gap between germline ends came to 7 bases. The CDR3 covers 14 residues. In nucleotides, the CDR3 is TGCGCCAGCAGCTTGGCAGGGGATGGAAACACCATATATTTT. As protein: CASSLAGDGNTIYF.

DNA of the CDR3: TGTGCCAGCAGTTTCTTCTTTTGGCCAGGAGGAACTTACGAGCAGTACTTC. Translated: CASSFFFWPGGTYEQYF. The rearrangement links TRBV28 to TRBJ2-5; D possibly corresponds to TRBD2 (5 bases). TRBJ2-7 explains the end of the DNA better; the J call may be wrong. Germline CDR1 and CDR2: MDHEN and SYDVKM. The CDR3 has 17 amino acids.

This clone has only a few counts. The chain is built from TRBV14 and TRBJ1-1, with 9 bases matching TRBD1. The CDR3 is 17 amino acids. The germline V gene has CDR1 SGHDN and CDR2 FVKESK. The V gene end was trimmed by 2 bases and the J gene end by 3 bases; junction bases not matched to a gene: 10. In DNA form, the CDR3 reads TGTGCCAGCAGCCAACCCACAGGGGGCGATTTTTACACTGAAGCTTTCTTT. Its protein is CASSQPTGGDFYTEAFF. The variable domain in full, completed from reference TRBV14 and TRBJ1-1, reads EAGVTQFPSHSVIEKGQTVTLRCDPISGHDNLYWYRRVMGKEIKFLLHFVKESKQDESGMPNNRFLAERTGGTYSTLKVQPAELEDSGVYFCASSQPTGGDFYTEAFFGQGTRLTVV.